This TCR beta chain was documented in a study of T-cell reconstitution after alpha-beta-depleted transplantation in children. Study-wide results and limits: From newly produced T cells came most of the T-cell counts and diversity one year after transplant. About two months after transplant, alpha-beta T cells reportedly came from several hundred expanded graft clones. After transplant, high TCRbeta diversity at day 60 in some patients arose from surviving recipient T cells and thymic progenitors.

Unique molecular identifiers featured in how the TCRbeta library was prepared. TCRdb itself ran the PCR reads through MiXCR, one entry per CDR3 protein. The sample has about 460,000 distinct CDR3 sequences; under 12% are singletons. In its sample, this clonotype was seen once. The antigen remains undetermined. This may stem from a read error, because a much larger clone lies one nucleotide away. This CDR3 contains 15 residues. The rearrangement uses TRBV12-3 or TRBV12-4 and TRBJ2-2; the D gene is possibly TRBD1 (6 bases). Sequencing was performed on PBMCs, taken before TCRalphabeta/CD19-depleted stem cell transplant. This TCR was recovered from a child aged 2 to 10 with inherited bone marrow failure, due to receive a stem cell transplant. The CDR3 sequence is CASDTGFSATAELFF. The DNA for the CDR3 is TGTGCCAGCGACACAGGGTTCTCAGCCACCGCGGAGCTGTTTTTT.